The 27 T cell receptor beta chains presented below share a single source sample, sequenced in a study of shared clonotypes between healthy human individuals. Profiling relied on immunoSEQ multiplex PCR, and the TCRdb table lists in-frame clones only, not all of them. The table includes some 1.1 million clones, approximately 80% detected once. Sequencing was performed on memory CD4+ T cells from PBMCs. Sample subset: CD45RA-negative fraction. Receptors originate from a man between 18 and 35 years old in good health. Some clones in this sample may be carry-over from other donors' samples.

J is TRBJ1-5 and V is TRBV6-6; D is possibly TRBD1 (5 bases). Germline V CDR1 and CDR2: MNHNY, SVGAGI (reference sequence). CDR3 length: 15 residues. The V and J ends lost 6 bases and 7 bases respectively, with 19 bases between them. The chain's CDR3 is CASRTRDPLYQPQHF. The CDR3 DNA reads TGTGCCAGCAGAACCCGGGACCCCTTATACCAGCCCCAGCATTTT.

The CDR3 sequence is CASSEYKGGPQHF. Written as DNA, the CDR3 is TGTGCCAGCAGCGAATACAAGGGGGGGCCCCAGCATTTT. V usage is TRBV7-2 and J usage is TRBJ1-5; tentative D call: TRBD1 (6 bases). Between the trimmed V and J ends, which lost 5 bases and 9 bases, there was a span of 14 bases. Germline V gene lookup returns CDR1 SGHTA and CDR2 FQGNSA. The CDR3 contains 13 residues.

This chain uses TRBV30 with TRBJ2-7; D ambiguous. Germline V lookup: CDR1 GTSNPN, CDR2 SVGIG (reference sequence). V lost 5 bases, J lost 2 bases, and 13 bases lay in between. The CDR3 is 13 amino acids. CDR3 amino acids: CAWARERTYEQYF. The CDR3 bases are TGTGCCTGGGCCCGAGAACGAACCTACGAGCAGTACTTC.

The chain has TRBV19 and TRBJ2-1, with a possible D match to TRBD2 (5 bases). The CDR3 is 16 amino acids. V was shortened by 5 bases and J by 0 bases, with 14 bases between the two germline ends. CDR1 and CDR2 from the germline V gene are LNHDA and SQIVND (reference sequence). The CDR3 DNA reads as TGTGCCAGTAGTTCACGGGGATCCGCCTCCTACAATGAGCAGTTCTTC. Protein product: CASSSRGSASYNEQFF.

This sequence joins TRBV28 and TRBJ1-5, with D perhaps TRBD1 (6 bases). CDR1 and CDR2 from the germline V gene are MDHEN and SYDVKM. This CDR3 has 16 residues. V dropped 2 bases and J dropped 5 bases, with 16 bases sitting between them. The CDR3 sequence: CASSLGLWGGDQPQHF. CDR3 coding DNA: TGTGCCAGCAGTTTAGGACTATGGGGGGGCGATCAGCCCCAGCATTTT.

The V and J genes are TRBV6-6 and TRBJ2-1; 7 nucleotides agree with TRBD2. In germline, CDR1 is MNHNY, CDR2 SVGAGI (reference sequence). Unmatched junction bases numbered 15, after V lost 7 bases and J lost 15 bases. The CDR3 runs to 13 residues. CDR3 sequence: CASTPFLRTSLFF. The CDR3 DNA follows: TGTGCCAGCACCCCCTTTTTGAGGACTAGTCTGTTCTTC.

The DNA of the CDR3 is TGTGCCAGCAGCCAATCCCCTTCCACAGATAGGGAAAAACTGTTTTTT. Protein: CASSQSPSTDREKLFF. The chain uses TRBV4-2 and TRBJ1-4; D is uncertain. V was cut by 2 bases and J by 8 bases, with 18 bases left in between. Germline-derived CDR1 and CDR2 are LGHNA and YNFKEQ. The CDR3 loop spans 16 amino acids.

Notes on this clone: The same CDR3 also results from other DNA sequences found in this sample. J is TRBJ2-2 and V is TRBV5-4; D not resolved. V was pared by 1 base and J by 5 bases, with 6 bases between. The CDR3 is 13 amino acids. The germline CDR1 and CDR2 sequences are SGHNT and YYREEE (reference sequence). In nucleotides, the CDR3 is TGTGCCAGCAGCTTGTATAGGACCGGGGAGCTGTTTTTT. It translates to CASSLYRTGELFF. The full variable domain, in which reference TRBV5-4 and TRBJ2-2 provide the parts outside the CDR3, is ETGVTQSPTHLIKTRGQQVTLRCSSQSGHNTVSWYQQALGQGPQFIFQYYREEENGRGNFPPRFSGLQFPNYSSELNVNALELDDSALYLCASSLYRTGELFFGEGSRLTVL.

This clone appeared a few times. This chain joins TRBV29-1 and TRBJ1-3; D gene ambiguous. Trimming took off 5 bases at V and 4 bases at J, with 6 bases between the two ends. Germline CDR1 SQVTM, CDR2 ANQGSEA. The CDR3 is 11 residues long. The CDR3 loop reads CSVYSGNTIYF. The CDR3 DNA follows: TGCAGCGTTTACAGCGGAAACACCATATATTTT.

About this clone: One base separates it from a far larger clone, so it is likely a read error. This chain connects TRBV4-1 to TRBJ1-1; tentative D call: TRBD1 (5 bases). The CDR3 sequence is 15 residues long. The germline CDR1 and CDR2 sequences are MGHRA and YSYEKL. Trimming took 10 bases from V and 8 from J, leaving 26 bases between them. CDR3 in amino acids: CANRSPGYRKEEAFF. CDR3 coding DNA: TGCGCCAACAGGAGCCCAGGGTACCGCAAGGAGGAAGCTTTCTTT.

V gene TRBV30 combines with J gene TRBJ2-6; D is unresolved. The V gene lost 3 bases and the J gene lost 0 bases, with 3 bases spanning the gap. There are 13 residues in the CDR3. Germline CDR1 is GTSNPN and CDR2 is SVGIG (reference sequence). The DNA for the CDR3 is TGTGCCTGGAGCCTCTCTGGGGCCAACGTCCTGACTTTC. Translating it yields CAWSLSGANVLTF.

The chain combines TRBV9 with TRBJ2-6, with TRBD1 matching 8 bases. Per the germline V gene, CDR1 is SGDLS and CDR2 is YYNGEE. The CDR3 is 15 amino acids. J lost 4 bases, V lost 1 base, and 1 base had no gene match. In DNA, the CDR3 is TGTGCCAGCAGCGTACAGGGGGCCGGGGCCAACGTCCTGACTTTC. This gives the protein CASSVQGAGANVLTF.

This clone turned up a few times. The sample carries other DNA sequences with the same CDR3. The chain combines TRBV5-6 with TRBJ2-7; D may be TRBD2 (5 bases). Trimming removed 2 bases at V and 2 bases at J, with 11 bases between. Germline V gives CDR1 SGHDT, CDR2 YYEEEE. The CDR3 runs 14 residues. CDR3 region: CASSFPAGAYEQYF. In nucleotides, the CDR3 is TGTGCCAGCAGCTTCCCCGCCGGGGCCTACGAGCAGTACTTC.

In this sample, this clone turned up a few times. This chain links TRBV16 with TRBJ1-2; a possible D gene is TRBD1 (5 bases). V shed 2 bases and J shed 5 bases, with 15 bases lying between them. The CDR3 is 15 residues long. Germline CDR1 and CDR2: KGHSY and FQNENV. The DNA for the CDR3 is TGTGCCAGCAGCCAACTTGGGGGGTTGGCATATGGCTACACCTTC. Amino acids: CASSQLGGLAYGYTF.

The chain is built from TRBV11-2 and TRBJ2-2; D possibly uses TRBD1 or TRBD2 (5 bases each). Germline V gene sequence: CDR1 SGHAT, CDR2 FQNNGV. V lost 1 base, J lost 6 bases, and 12 bases lay in between. This CDR3 has 15 residues. This CDR3 reads CASSLAGPVSGELFF. CDR3 sequence (DNA): TGTGCCAGCAGCTTAGCGGGACCCGTGTCCGGGGAGCTGTTTTTT. The full variable domain, completed using reference TRBV11-2 and TRBJ2-2, is EAGVAQSPRYKIIEKRQSVAFWCNPISGHATLYWYQQILGQGPKLLIQFQNNGVVDDSQLPKDRFSAERLKGVDSTLKIQPAKLEDSAVYLCASSLAGPVSGELFFGEGSRLTVL.

The genes are TRBV9 and TRBJ2-5; D may be TRBD2 (6 bases). Looked up from germline, CDR1 is SGDLS and CDR2 is YYNGEE. CDR3 size: 16 residues. The V end lost 3 bases, the J end lost 9 bases, and 24 bases lay between the germline ends. The CDR3 is CASSALSGTARTSQYF. For the CDR3, the DNA is TGTGCCAGCAGCGCCCTATCCGGGACTGCCCGTACGTCCCAGTACTTC.

V usage is TRBV11-2 and J usage is TRBJ2-7, with 9 nucleotides matching TRBD1. The V gene end was trimmed by 5 bases and the J gene end by 1 base; junction bases not matched to a gene: 9. Looked up from germline, CDR1 is SGHAT and CDR2 is FQNNGV. The CDR3 has 16 residues. The CDR3 loop reads CASSNHPGQGSYEQYF. The DNA of the CDR3 is TGTGCCAGCAGCAACCACCCGGGACAGGGTTCCTACGAGCAGTACTTC.

This clone was counted only a few times. At one of its ends the junction is not consistent with the germline gene, which may arise from a read error. The V and J genes are TRBV28 and TRBJ1-1, with a weak D call TRBD1 (5 bases). The CDR3 is 15 amino acids. Germline values: CDR1 MDHEN, CDR2 SYDVKM. The CDR3 DNA follows: TGTGCCAGCAGTAGCCCGGACAAGTCTAACACTGAAGCTCTCTTT. Its protein product is CASSSPDKSNTEALF.

The chain carries TRBV7-2 and TRBJ1-2; D is undetermined. Trimming removed 2 bases from V and 3 bases from J, with 19 bases in between. There are 17 residues in the CDR3. CDR1 is SGHTA, CDR2 FQGNSA, per germline. The CDR3 loop reads CASSLKALTLGYYGYTF. Written as DNA, the CDR3 is TGTGCCAGCAGCTTAAAGGCCCTAACTTTGGGTTACTATGGCTACACCTTC.

About this clone itself: Other nucleotide sequences from this sample produce the same CDR3. The J gene is TRBJ2-2, the V gene TRBV5-6; TRBD2 is a possible D gene (6 bases). Trimming took 0 bases from V and 4 from J, leaving 7 bases between them. This CDR3 is built from 14 residues. CDR1 is SGHDT and CDR2 is YYEEEE in the germline V gene. CDR3 coding DNA: TGTGCCAGCAGCTTGGCCGGGGGCACCGGGGAGCTGTTTTTT. Residues: CASSLAGGTGELFF.

This clone was found a few times. The chain links TRBV4-1 to TRBJ2-2; D ambiguous. The CDR3 has 11 amino acids. Germline V gene data show CDR1 as MGHRA and CDR2 as YSYEKL. The ends were cut back, 6 bases at V and 7 bases at J, with 6 bases in the middle. The CDR3 DNA reads as TGCGCCAGCAGTTTTGGCGGGGAGCTGTTTTTT. Translating it yields CASSFGGELFF.

Ten or more counts support this clone. The chain couples TRBV4-1 to TRBJ2-2; 8 nucleotides align to TRBD2. This CDR3 comprises 16 residues. The trim removed 1 base at V and 7 bases at J, leaving 8 bases unmatched. From germline, CDR1 is MGHRA and CDR2 YSYEKL. The CDR3 coding sequence is TGCGCCAGCAGCCAAGTTCTTGGCCGGGGGGGCGGGGAGCTGTTTTTT. Its protein is CASSQVLGRGGGELFF.

V is TRBV4-2 and J is TRBJ1-2; possible D gene TRBD1, 5 bases. Germline V gene data show CDR1 as LGHNA and CDR2 as YNFKEQ. Trimming removed 4 bases at V and 6 bases at J, with 18 bases between. The CDR3 runs to 15 residues. As DNA, the CDR3 is TGTGCCAGCAGCCGAGGCCGCAGGGATTCAGATGGCTACACCTTC. It codes for CASSRGRRDSDGYTF.

The V gene is TRBV18, the J gene TRBJ1-5; D is undetermined. Trimming took off 0 bases at V and 5 bases at J, with 11 bases between the two ends. CDR1 KGHSH and CDR2 LQKENI come from the germline V gene. The CDR3 spans 15 residues. CDR3 in amino acids: CASSPPGLSHQPQHF. Here the CDR3 DNA reads TGTGCCAGCTCACCACCGGGCCTGTCCCATCAGCCCCAGCATTTT.

The chain recombines TRBV5-1 with TRBJ2-2; D is unresolved. Germline V gene lookup returns CDR1 SGHRS and CDR2 YFSETQ. The CDR3 is made up of 14 amino acids. Trimming took off 5 bases at V and 2 bases at J, with 10 bases between the two ends. CDR3 in amino acids: CASSSRPNTGELFF. The DNA of the CDR3 is TGCGCCAGCAGTTCCCGACCTAACACCGGGGAGCTGTTTTTT.

With regard to this clone: This same CDR3 is encoded by further DNA sequences in the sample. V is TRBV5-1 and J is TRBJ2-7, with 9 bases aligning to TRBD1. The CDR3 loop spans 14 amino acids. CDR1 SGHRS and CDR2 YFSETQ come from the germline V gene. With 0 bases clipped from V and 4 bases from J, the junction kept 2 bases outside the gene matches. CDR3 coding DNA: TGCGCCAGCAGCTTGGGGGACAGGGCGTACGAGCAGTACTTC. Translation: CASSLGDRAYEQYF.

The rearrangement links TRBV6-1 to TRBJ1-2, with D possibly TRBD1 on 6 matching bases. Trimming took 7 bases from V and 6 from J, leaving 15 bases between them. This CDR3 has 13 residues. Germline V lookup: CDR1 MNHNS, CDR2 SASEGT. Here the CDR3 DNA reads TGTGCCAGCAATAAGGGGGGGTGGGATGGCTACACCTTC. Its translation is CASNKGGWDGYTF.